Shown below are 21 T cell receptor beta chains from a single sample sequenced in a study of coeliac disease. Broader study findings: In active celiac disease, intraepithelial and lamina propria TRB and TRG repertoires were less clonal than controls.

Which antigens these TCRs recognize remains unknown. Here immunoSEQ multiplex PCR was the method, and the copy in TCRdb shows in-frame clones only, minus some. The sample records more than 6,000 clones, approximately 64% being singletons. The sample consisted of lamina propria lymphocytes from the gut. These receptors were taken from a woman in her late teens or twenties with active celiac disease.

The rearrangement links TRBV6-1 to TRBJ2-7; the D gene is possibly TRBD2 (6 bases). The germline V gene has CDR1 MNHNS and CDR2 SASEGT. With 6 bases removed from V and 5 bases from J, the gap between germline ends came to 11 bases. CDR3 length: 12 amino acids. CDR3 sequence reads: CASRVGGDEQYF. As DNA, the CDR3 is TGTGCCAGCAGAGTCGGAGGGGACGAGCAGTACTTC.

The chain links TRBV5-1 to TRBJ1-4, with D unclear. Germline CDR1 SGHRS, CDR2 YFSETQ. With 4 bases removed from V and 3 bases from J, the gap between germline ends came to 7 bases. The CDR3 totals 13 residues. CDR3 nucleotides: TGCGCCAGCAGCGGGAGCCCTAATGAAAAACTGTTTTTT. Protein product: CASSGSPNEKLFF.

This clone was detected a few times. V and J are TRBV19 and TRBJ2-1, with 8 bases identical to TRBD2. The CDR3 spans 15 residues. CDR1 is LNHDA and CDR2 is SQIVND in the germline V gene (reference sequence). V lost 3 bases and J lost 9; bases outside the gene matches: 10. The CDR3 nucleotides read TGTGCCAGTAGTATTTCCGGGGGGGGATTTGGTGAGCAGTTCTTC. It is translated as CASSISGGGFGEQFF.

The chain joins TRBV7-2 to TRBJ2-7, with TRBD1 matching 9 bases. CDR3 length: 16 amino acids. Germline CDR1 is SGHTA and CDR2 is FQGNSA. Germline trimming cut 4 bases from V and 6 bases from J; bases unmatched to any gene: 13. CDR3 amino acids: CASSSAVGTGHGEQYF. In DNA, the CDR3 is TGTGCCAGCAGCTCAGCTGTCGGGACAGGGCACGGCGAGCAGTACTTC.

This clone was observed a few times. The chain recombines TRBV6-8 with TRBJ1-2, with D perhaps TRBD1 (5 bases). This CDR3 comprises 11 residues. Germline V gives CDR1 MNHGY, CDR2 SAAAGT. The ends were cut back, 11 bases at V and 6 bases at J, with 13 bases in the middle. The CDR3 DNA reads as TGTGCCGGAGGGACTGATAATGGCTACACCTTC. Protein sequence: CAGGTDNGYTF.

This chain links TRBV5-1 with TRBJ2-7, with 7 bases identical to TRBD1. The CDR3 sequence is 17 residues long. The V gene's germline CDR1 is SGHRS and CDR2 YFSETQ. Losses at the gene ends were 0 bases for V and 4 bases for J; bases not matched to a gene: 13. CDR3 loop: CASSLEPVMGDRYEQYF. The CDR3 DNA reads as TGCGCCAGCAGCTTGGAACCCGTTATGGGGGACAGATACGAGCAGTACTTC.

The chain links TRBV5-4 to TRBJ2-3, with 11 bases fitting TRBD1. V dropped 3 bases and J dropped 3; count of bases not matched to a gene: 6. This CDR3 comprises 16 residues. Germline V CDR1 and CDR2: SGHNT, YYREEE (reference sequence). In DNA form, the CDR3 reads TGTGCCAGCAGCTATAGAAGGGACAGGGGGACAGATACGCAGTATTTT. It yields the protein CASSYRRDRGTDTQYF.

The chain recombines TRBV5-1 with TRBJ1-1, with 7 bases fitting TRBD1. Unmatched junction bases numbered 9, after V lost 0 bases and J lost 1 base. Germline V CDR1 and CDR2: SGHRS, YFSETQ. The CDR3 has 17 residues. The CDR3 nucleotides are TGCGCCAGCAGCTTGGCAGGGACAGTTATGGGGAACACTGAAGCTTTCTTT. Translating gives CASSLAGTVMGNTEAFF.

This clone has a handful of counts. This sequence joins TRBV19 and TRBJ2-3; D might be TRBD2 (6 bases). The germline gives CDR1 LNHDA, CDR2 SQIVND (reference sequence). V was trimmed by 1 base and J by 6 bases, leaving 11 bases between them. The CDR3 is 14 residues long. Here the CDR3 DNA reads TGTGCCAGTAGTATAGGGCGGGATGCGGATACGCAGTATTTT. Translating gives CASSIGRDADTQYF. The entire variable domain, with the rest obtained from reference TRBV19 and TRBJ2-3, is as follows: DGGITQSPKYLFRKEGQNVTLSCEQNLNHDAMYWYRQDPGQGLRLIYYSQIVNDFQKGDIAEGYSVSREKKESFPLTVTSAQKNPTAFYLCASSIGRDADTQYFGPGTRLTVL.

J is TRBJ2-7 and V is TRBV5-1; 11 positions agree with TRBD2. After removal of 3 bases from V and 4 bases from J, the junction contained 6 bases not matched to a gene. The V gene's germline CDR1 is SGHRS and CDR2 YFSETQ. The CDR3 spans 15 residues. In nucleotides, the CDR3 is TGCGCCAGCAGCTACACCGGGACTAGCGGTTACGAGCAGTACTTC. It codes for CASSYTGTSGYEQYF.

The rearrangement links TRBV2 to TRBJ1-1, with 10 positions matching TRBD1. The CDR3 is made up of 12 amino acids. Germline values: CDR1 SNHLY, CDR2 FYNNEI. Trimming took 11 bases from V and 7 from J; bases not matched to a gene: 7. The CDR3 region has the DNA TGTGCCGGCCGGGACAGGGGCATTGAAGCTTTCTTT. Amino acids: CAGRDRGIEAFF.

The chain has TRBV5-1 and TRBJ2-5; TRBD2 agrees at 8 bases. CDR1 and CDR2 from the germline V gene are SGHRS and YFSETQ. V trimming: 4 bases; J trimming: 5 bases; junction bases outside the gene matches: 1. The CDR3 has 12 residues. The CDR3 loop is CASSPGGETQYF. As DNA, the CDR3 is TGCGCCAGCAGCCCGGGGGGGGAGACCCAGTACTTC. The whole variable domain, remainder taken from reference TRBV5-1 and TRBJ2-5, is KAGVTQTPRYLIKTRGQQVTLSCSPISGHRSVSWYQQTPGQGLQFLFEYFSETQRNKGNFPGRFSGRQFSNSRSEMNVSTLELGDSALYLCASSPGGETQYFGPGTRLLVL.

The CDR3 DNA is TGTGCCAGCAGCCAGAACTTGACCCCACGCGGGGGGACTAACGGGGAGCTGTTTTTT. It codes for CASSQNLTPRGGTNGELFF. The J gene is TRBJ2-2, the V gene TRBV4-2, with 8 positions matching TRBD2. With 3 bases clipped from V and 7 bases from J, the junction kept 19 bases outside the gene matches. The CDR3 is 19 residues long. Germline lookup yields CDR1 LGHNA and CDR2 YNFKEQ.

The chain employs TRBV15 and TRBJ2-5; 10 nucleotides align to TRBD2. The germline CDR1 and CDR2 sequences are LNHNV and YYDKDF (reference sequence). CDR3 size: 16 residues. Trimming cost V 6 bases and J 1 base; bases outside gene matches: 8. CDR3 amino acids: CATRLRGLAPQETQYF. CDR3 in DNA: TGTGCCACCAGATTAAGGGGACTAGCGCCCCAAGAGACCCAGTACTTC.

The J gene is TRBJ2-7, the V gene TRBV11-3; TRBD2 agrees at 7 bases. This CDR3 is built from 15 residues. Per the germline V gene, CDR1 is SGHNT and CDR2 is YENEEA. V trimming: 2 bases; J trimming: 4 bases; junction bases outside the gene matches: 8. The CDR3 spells CASSLTGGLGYEQYF. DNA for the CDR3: TGTGCCAGCAGCTTAACCGGTGGACTAGGGTACGAGCAGTACTTC.

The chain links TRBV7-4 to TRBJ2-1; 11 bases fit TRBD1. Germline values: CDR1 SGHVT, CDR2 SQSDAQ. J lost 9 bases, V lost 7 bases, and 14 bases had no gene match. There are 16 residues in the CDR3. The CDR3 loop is CASISVPGQGEVEQFF. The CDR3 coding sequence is TGTGCCAGCATTAGCGTTCCGGGACAGGGGGAGGTTGAGCAGTTCTTC.

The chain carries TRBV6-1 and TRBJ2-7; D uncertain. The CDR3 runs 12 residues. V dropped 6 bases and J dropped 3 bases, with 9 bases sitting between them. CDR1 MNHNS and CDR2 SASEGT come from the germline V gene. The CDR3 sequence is CASRADFYEQYF. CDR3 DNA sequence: TGTGCCAGCAGAGCTGACTTCTACGAGCAGTACTTC.

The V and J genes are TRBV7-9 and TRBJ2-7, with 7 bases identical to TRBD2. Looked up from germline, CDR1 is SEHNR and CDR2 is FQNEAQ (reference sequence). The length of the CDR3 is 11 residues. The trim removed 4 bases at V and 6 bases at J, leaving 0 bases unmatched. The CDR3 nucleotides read TGTGCCAGCAGCTGGGGGGGCGAGCAGTACTTC. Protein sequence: CASSWGGEQYF.

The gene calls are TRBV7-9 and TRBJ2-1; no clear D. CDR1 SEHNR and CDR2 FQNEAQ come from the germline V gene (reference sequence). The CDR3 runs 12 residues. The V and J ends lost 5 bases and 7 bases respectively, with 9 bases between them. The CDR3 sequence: CASSVFGNEQFF. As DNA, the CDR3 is TGTGCCAGCAGCGTGTTCGGGAATGAGCAGTTCTTC.

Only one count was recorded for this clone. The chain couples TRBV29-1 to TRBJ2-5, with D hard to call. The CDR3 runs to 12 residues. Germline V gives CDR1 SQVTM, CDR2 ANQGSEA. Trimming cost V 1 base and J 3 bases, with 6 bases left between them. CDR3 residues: CSVEVHEETQYF. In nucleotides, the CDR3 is TGCAGCGTTGAAGTACATGAAGAGACCCAGTACTTC.

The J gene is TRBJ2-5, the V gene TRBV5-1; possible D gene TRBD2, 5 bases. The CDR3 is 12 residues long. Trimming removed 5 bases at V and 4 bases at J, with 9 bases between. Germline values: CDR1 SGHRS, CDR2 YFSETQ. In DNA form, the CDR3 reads TGCGCCAGCAGTGTAGGAGGAGAGACCCAGTACTTC. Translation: CASSVGGETQYF.